One and the same sample provided the 15 T cell receptor beta chains below, sequenced in a study of blood T cell repertoires in COVID-19. Clones were sequenced by immunoSEQ multiplex PCR, and TCRdb holds only the in-frame ones, with some missing. The sample consists of tens of thousands of clones, about three quarters of them appearing once. Sequencing input: peripheral blood. The receptors stem from a man aged 25 to 45 with COVID-19, enrolled during active disease.

This sequence joins TRBV5-5 and TRBJ1-5, with D perhaps TRBD1 (6 bases). CDR1 SGHKS and CDR2 YYEKEE come from the germline V gene (reference sequence). The CDR3 is 15 amino acids. V gave up 0 bases and J gave up 0 bases, with 7 bases separating them. The CDR3 reads CASSLGTASNQPQHF. DNA of the CDR3: TGTGCCAGCAGCTTGGGGACAGCTAGCAATCAGCCCCAGCATTTT. The full variable domain, its missing parts supplied by reference TRBV5-5 and TRBJ1-5, is DAGVTQSPTHLIKTRGQQVTLRCSPISGHKSVSWYQQVLGQGPQFIFQYYEKEERGRGNFPDRFSARQFPNYSSELNVNALLLGDSALYLCASSLGTASNQPQHFGDGTRLSIL.

This sequence joins TRBV11-2 and TRBJ1-5; D may be TRBD1 (5 bases). Germline CDR1 reads SGHAT; CDR2 reads FQNNGV. CDR3 length: 15 amino acids. V was shortened by 5 bases and J by 5 bases, with 16 bases between the two germline ends. The CDR3 DNA follows: TGTGCCAGCAGCCCAGGATGGGCGGGGGATCAGCCCCAGCATTTT. Protein sequence: CASSPGWAGDQPQHF.

The chain recombines TRBV30 with TRBJ1-2, with a tentative D call TRBD1 (5 bases). CDR1 GTSNPN and CDR2 SVGIG come from the germline V gene (reference sequence). The ends were cut back, 5 bases at V and 6 bases at J, with 16 bases in the middle. CDR3 size: 13 residues. CDR3 in amino acids: CAWGRGAGDGYTF. The CDR3 DNA follows: TGTGCCTGGGGCCGAGGGGCGGGGGATGGCTACACCTTC.

The rearrangement uses TRBV30 and TRBJ2-1; 13 bases line up with TRBD2. This CDR3 is 13 amino acids long. Germline loops: CDR1 GTSNPN, CDR2 SVGIG (reference sequence). After removal of 1 base from V and 9 bases from J, the junction contained 0 bases not matched to a gene. Written as DNA, the CDR3 is TGTGCCTGGAGTGGACTAGCGGGAGGTGAGCAGTTCTTC. It yields the protein CAWSGLAGGEQFF.

The CDR3 DNA reads as TGCGCCAGCAGCTTGGGCGGGGTGGGCTCCTACAATGAGCAGTTCTTC. Its translation is CASSLGGVGSYNEQFF. The chain joins TRBV5-1 to TRBJ2-1, with D tentatively TRBD2 (6 bases). The CDR3 sequence is 16 residues long. Germline CDR1 is SGHRS and CDR2 is YFSETQ. V lost 0 bases and J 0 bases, leaving 10 bases between the germline ends.

V is TRBV3-1 (or the pseudogene TRBV3-2) and J is TRBJ1-1; D might be TRBD1 (6 bases). Trimming removed 0 bases from V and 3 bases from J, with 8 bases in between. This CDR3 has 14 residues. CDR1 and CDR2 (germline): LGHDT, YNNKEL (reference sequence). The CDR3 region has the DNA TGTGCCAGCAGCCAAGATCAGGGGTACACTGAAGCTTTCTTT. Translating gives CASSQDQGYTEAFF.

Comment on this clone: The same CDR3 also results from other DNA sequences found in this sample. This chain connects TRBV25-1 to TRBJ1-1; TRBD1 agrees at 9 bases. CDR1 MGHDK and CDR2 SYGVNS come from the germline V gene. The CDR3 has 14 amino acids. Trimming at V came to 6 bases and at J to 2 bases, leaving 4 bases not matched to a gene. Here the CDR3 DNA reads TGTGCCAGCAGCGGGACAGGGCTTAACACTGAAGCTTTCTTT. Its protein is CASSGTGLNTEAFF.

The chain couples TRBV2 to TRBJ2-7; 8 bases line up with TRBD1. The CDR3 runs 13 residues. The germline V gene encodes CDR1 SNHLY and CDR2 FYNNEI. With V trimmed by 3 bases and J by 4 bases, 2 bases remained unmatched. The CDR3 sequence: CASSDQGAYEQYF. CDR3 nucleotide sequence: TGTGCCAGCAGTGACCAGGGGGCGTACGAGCAGTACTTC.

In this sample, this clone turned up once. Additional DNA sequences in this sample encode the identical CDR3. This chain uses TRBV4-3 with TRBJ2-7; maybe TRBD1 (6 bases). The ends were cut back, 0 bases at V and 0 bases at J, with 9 bases in the middle. CDR3 length: 15 residues. Germline loops: CDR1 LGHNA, CDR2 YSLEER. For the CDR3, the DNA is TGCGCCAGCAGCCAAGATAGGGGGAGCTCCTACGAGCAGTACTTC. This gives the protein CASSQDRGSSYEQYF.

The genes are TRBV18 and TRBJ1-2; D remains ambiguous. In germline, CDR1 is KGHSH, CDR2 LQKENI. The CDR3 consists of 14 residues. Deletions cut 2 bases from V and 8 bases from J, with 15 bases between. The DNA for the CDR3 is TGTGCCAGCTCACCATCTGGTCGGGATAGGGGCTACACCTTC. Its protein product is CASSPSGRDRGYTF.

In DNA, the CDR3 is TGTGCCAGCGGTCCCAGGGGAGACAATGAGCAGTTCTTC. Translation gives CASGPRGDNEQFF. This chain uses TRBV6-5 with TRBJ2-1, with D perhaps matching TRBD1 (6 bases). This CDR3 comprises 13 residues. V shed 8 bases and J shed 5 bases, with 13 bases lying between them. Germline lookup yields CDR1 MNHEY and CDR2 SVGAGI.

This clone is a singleton in its sample. The chain has TRBV5-1 and TRBJ1-5; D gene ambiguous. Germline CDR1 is SGHRS and CDR2 is YFSETQ. With 0 bases removed from V and 3 bases from J, the gap between germline ends came to 13 bases. The CDR3 consists of 16 residues. The CDR3, as DNA: TGCGCCAGCAGCTTGGCCCCGGGTTTAGACAATCAGCCCCAGCATTTT. Translation gives CASSLAPGLDNQPQHF.

The sample holds a few counts of this clone. This chain joins TRBV15 and TRBJ2-6; tentatively, D is TRBD1 (6 bases). The CDR3 runs 16 residues. V lost 0 bases and J 0 bases, leaving 6 bases between the germline ends. CDR1 LNHNV and CDR2 YYDKDF come from the germline V gene (reference sequence). CDR3 amino acids: CATSRDRGSGANVLTF. Here the CDR3 DNA reads TGTGCCACCAGCAGAGACAGGGGCTCTGGGGCCAACGTCCTGACTTTC.

This clone occurred a few times. The chain uses TRBV27 and TRBJ2-2, with TRBD1 matching over 7 bases. Per germline, CDR1 MNHEY and CDR2 SMNVEV (reference sequence). V shed 6 bases, J shed 4 bases, and the junction held 5 bases outside the gene matches. This CDR3 has 14 residues. The CDR3 bases are TGTGCCAGCAGGTTGACAGGGCCCACCGGGGAGCTGTTTTTT. Amino acid sequence: CASRLTGPTGELFF.

This chain joins TRBV28 and TRBJ2-7; D perhaps matches TRBD1 (6 bases). In germline, CDR1 is MDHEN, CDR2 SYDVKM. V gave up 9 bases and J gave up 1 base, with 16 bases separating them. The CDR3 has 14 amino acids. As DNA, the CDR3 is TGTGCCAGGGGTTCCGGGACAAAATCCTACGAGCAGTACTTC. It translates to CARGSGTKSYEQYF.